One sample yielded the 5 T cell receptor beta chains listed below, sequenced in a study of cytomegalovirus exposure and HLA in healthy donors. Researchers ran the PCR with 60 Vbeta and 13 Jbeta primers. Measured with immunoSEQ multiplex PCR; TCRdb has only the in-frame clones, and not every one. The sample lists under 150,000 clones, approximately 64% occurring once. Sequenced: PBMCs. The receptor source for this set is a woman aged 35 to 49 in good health and CMV-seronegative.

This clone was counted only a few times. The J gene is TRBJ2-7, the V gene TRBV6-6; the D gene is possibly TRBD2 (5 bases). This CDR3 comprises 14 residues. Germline CDR1 MNHNY, CDR2 SVGAGI (reference sequence). Trimming took off 6 bases at V and 6 bases at J, with 18 bases between the two ends. The CDR3 here is CASRLLTAGSEQYF. As DNA, the CDR3 is TGTGCCAGCAGACTTCTTACGGCGGGTAGCGAGCAGTACTTC.

V usage is TRBV5-7 and J usage is TRBJ1-4; D not resolved. TRBV5-7 is known as an ORF, though its function is uncertain. The ends were cut back, 4 bases at V and 0 bases at J, with 13 bases in the middle. The CDR3 consists of 16 residues. The CDR3 DNA sequence: TGTGCCAGCAGCCGTCCTACGCGGGCAACTAATGAAAAACTGTTTTTT. As protein: CASSRPTRATNEKLFF.

This clone was observed a few times. This chain uses TRBV7-7 with TRBJ2-5; TRBD1 is a possible D gene (6 bases). Germline-derived CDR1 and CDR2 are SSHAT and FNYEAQ (reference sequence). Trimming pared 4 bases from V and 6 bases from J, leaving 24 bases between. The CDR3 length is 17 residues. In DNA form, the CDR3 reads TGTGCCAGCAGCTCCCTGCAAGAAACAGGGACGGGAAAGACCCAGTACTTC. This gives the protein CASSSLQETGTGKTQYF.

This chain uses TRBV18 with TRBJ1-3; D is possibly TRBD1 (5 bases). CDR3 size: 15 residues. The ends were cut back, 5 bases at V and 0 bases at J, with 11 bases in the middle. Germline V gene lookup returns CDR1 KGHSH and CDR2 LQKENI. The DNA of the CDR3 is TGTGCCAGCTCATTCAGGGTCGACTCTGGAAACACCATATATTTT. Its translation is CASSFRVDSGNTIYF.

This clone was seen a handful of times. The V call is TRBV4-3, the J call TRBJ2-1, with TRBD2 matching 9 bases. This CDR3 has 16 amino acids. Germline V gene sequence: CDR1 LGHNA, CDR2 YSLEER. V gave up 1 base and J gave up 7 bases; unmatched junction bases: 8. The CDR3 spells CASSQGIAGVGNEQFF. The CDR3 DNA reads as TGCGCCAGCAGCCAAGGAATAGCGGGGGTGGGGAATGAGCAGTTCTTC.